These 23 T cell receptor beta chains originate from one sample sequenced in a study of identical twins. TCRdb independently ran MiXCR on the 5' RACE reads; one entry per CDR3 protein. There are about 1.7 million distinct CDR3 sequences in the sample; about 31% occur only once, and approximately 0.29% lies in the top ten. Input material: cord blood. These receptors all come from a newborn girl in good health.

The gene calls are TRBV15 and TRBJ1-2; D is possibly TRBD1 (5 bases). Germline V gene lookup returns CDR1 LNHNV and CDR2 YYDKDF (reference sequence). V gave up 1 base and J gave up 4 bases, with 10 bases separating them. The CDR3 extends over 14 amino acids. The CDR3 DNA is TGTGCCACCAGCAGAGGCTGGGACCCCTATGGCTACACCTTC. Translation: CATSRGWDPYGYTF.

CDR3 amino acids: CASSRVLLAGGSTDTQYF. CDR3 nucleotide sequence: TGTGCCAGCAGCCGCGTTTTACTAGCGGGGGGATCCACAGATACGCAGTATTTT. The rearrangement links TRBV3-1 to TRBJ2-3; 12 bases align to TRBD2. The CDR3 contains 18 residues. Germline-derived CDR1 and CDR2 are LGHDT and YNNKEL (reference sequence). V lost 4 bases to trimming and J lost 2 bases; unmatched junction nucleotides: 10.

This clonotype has a handful of counts. The genes are TRBV7-9 and TRBJ2-4, with D possibly matching TRBD2 (6 bases). This CDR3 comprises 16 residues. V gave up 6 bases and J gave up 1 base, with 16 bases separating them. Germline V gene sequence: CDR1 SEHNR, CDR2 FQNEAQ (reference sequence). The CDR3 loop reads CASRGSGASAKNIQYF. CDR3 bases: TGTGCCAGCAGGGGTAGCGGAGCTTCGGCCAAAAACATTCAGTACTTC.

The J gene is TRBJ2-1, the V gene TRBV4-2; perhaps TRBD2 as D (5 bases). Germline values: CDR1 LGHNA, CDR2 YNFKEQ. Deletions cut 4 bases from V and 7 bases from J, with 17 bases between. The CDR3 covers 15 residues. The CDR3 loop is CASSLEGAVRNEQFF. The CDR3 DNA sequence: TGTGCCAGCAGCCTGGAAGGAGCGGTACGGAATGAGCAGTTCTTC.

This sequence joins TRBV7-9 and TRBJ1-1, with 7 bases matching TRBD1. The CDR3 is 14 residues long. Germline-derived CDR1 and CDR2 are SEHNR and FQNEAQ (reference sequence). With V trimmed by 6 bases and J by 5 bases, 9 bases remained unmatched. CDR3 coding DNA: TGTGCCAGCAGGTCTTGGAAGGGGGCGACTGAAGCTTTCTTT. As protein: CASRSWKGATEAFF.

The V and J genes are TRBV29-1 and TRBJ2-7; 7 bases agree with TRBD1. This CDR3 is built from 15 residues. The junction had 9 bases not matched to a gene; V was cut back by 4 bases and J by 0 bases. The germline CDR1 and CDR2 sequences are SQVTM and ANQGSEA. The CDR3, as DNA: TGCAGCGTTGCCTTGGGACAGCCGAGCTCCTACGAGCAGTACTTC. Protein: CSVALGQPSSYEQYF.

The J gene is TRBJ1-2, the V gene TRBV6-1; D not certain. The CDR3 consists of 11 residues. Germline V gives CDR1 MNHNS, CDR2 SASEGT. The germline V and J ends were trimmed by 6 bases and 3 bases, with 5 bases remaining between them. Written as DNA, the CDR3 is TGTGCCAGCAGAAACCACTATGGCTACACCTTC. Translated, it gives CASRNHYGYTF.

V and J are TRBV27 and TRBJ2-1, with 7 bases fitting TRBD2. The germline CDR1 and CDR2 sequences are MNHEY and SMNVEV (reference sequence). J lost 5 bases, V lost 1 base, and 11 bases had no gene match. CDR3 size: 17 residues. The CDR3 DNA reads TGTGCCAGCAGTTTATGGGTAGCGGGTTCCCCTGACAATGAGCAGTTCTTC. Translating it yields CASSLWVAGSPDNEQFF.

This clonotype was seen only a few times. This chain uses TRBV11-2 with TRBJ2-3; no clear D gene. V was shortened by 6 bases and J by 9 bases, with 7 bases between the two germline ends. Germline-derived CDR1 and CDR2 are SGHAT and FQNNGV. CDR3 size: 10 residues. DNA for the CDR3: TGTGCCAGCAGATATAGGACGCAGTATTTT. This gives the protein CASRYRTQYF.

This clonotype was seen a handful of times. This sequence joins TRBV21-1 and TRBJ2-7; the table's TRBD1 call for D was not verified on the DNA. The end of the DNA is better explained by TRBJ2-5, so the J call may be wrong. TRBV21-1 is listed as a pseudogene. This CDR3 has 16 amino acids. The CDR3 coding sequence is TGTGCCAGCAGCACTAACAAGAGTGGTAGGGTAGGGACCCAGTACTTC. The encoded protein is CASSTNKSGRVGTQYF.

Only a few counts were recorded for this clonotype. V is TRBV10-3 and J is TRBJ1-2; D might be TRBD1 (5 bases). The V gene's germline CDR1 is ENHRY and CDR2 SYGVKD. Trimming took 3 bases from V and 1 from J, leaving 9 bases between them. The CDR3 spans 14 residues. Here the CDR3 DNA reads TGTGCCATCAGTGAAGCAGGGAGTAACTATGGCTACACCTTC. Residues: CAISEAGSNYGYTF.

This clonotype was seen more than once but under ten times. This chain joins TRBV7-9 and TRBJ1-2, with 7 bases matching TRBD1. Germline V gives CDR1 SEHNR, CDR2 FQNEAQ (reference sequence). This CDR3 comprises 16 residues. Trimming removed 5 bases from V and 13 bases from J; junction bases left unmatched: 22. CDR3 protein: CASSPMTGSLHMASTF. CDR3 in DNA: TGTGCCAGCAGCCCCATGACAGGGTCCCTCCATATGGCTAGCACCTTC.

There are many counts of this clonotype. The V and J genes are TRBV6-5 and TRBJ2-5; a possible D gene is TRBD1 (6 bases). The CDR3 has 16 amino acids. The germline V gene encodes CDR1 MNHEY and CDR2 SVGAGI. Deletions cut 1 base from V and 3 bases from J, with 15 bases between. The CDR3: CASSYWANRGKETQYF. CDR3 nucleotide sequence: TGTGCCAGCAGTTACTGGGCTAATAGGGGGAAAGAGACCCAGTACTTC.

The V gene is TRBV4-2, the J gene TRBJ2-1, with D maybe TRBD1 (5 bases). V lost 0 bases and J 9 bases, leaving 18 bases between the germline ends. Germline V gene lookup returns CDR1 LGHNA and CDR2 YNFKEQ. The CDR3 spans 16 residues. CDR3 DNA: TGTGCCAGCAGCCAAGATCCGCGTCCCCAGGGAAGTGAGCAGTTCTTC. It is translated as CASSQDPRPQGSEQFF.

This clonotype was recorded at least ten times. CDR3: CSVVAGDPYNEQFF. The CDR3 DNA sequence: TGCAGCGTTGTAGCGGGAGACCCTTACAATGAGCAGTTCTTC. The J gene is TRBJ2-1, the V gene TRBV29-1, with 9 bases fitting TRBD2. After removal of 4 bases from V and 4 bases from J, the junction contained 5 bases not matched to a gene. CDR3 length: 14 amino acids. Germline V gene lookup returns CDR1 SQVTM and CDR2 ANQGSEA.

The chain links TRBV27 to TRBJ2-5; 7 nucleotides align to TRBD1. The closer fit of TRBJ2-7 to the DNA end suggests the J call may be wrong. CDR3 length: 12 residues. Germline V gene sequence: CDR1 MNHEY, CDR2 SMNVEV (reference sequence). The CDR3 DNA follows: TGTGCCACCCGACAGGGCTGGGGCGAGCAGTACTTC. Protein product: CATRQGWGEQYF.

At least ten counts were recorded for this clonotype. This CDR3 reads CATGTDRSTDTQYF. CDR3 sequence (DNA): TGTGCCACCGGGACAGATAGAAGCACAGATACGCAGTATTTT. This chain uses TRBV10-3 with TRBJ2-3; TRBD1 matches at 7 bases. CDR1 and CDR2 from the germline V gene are ENHRY and SYGVKD. The J segment lost 0 bases and the V segment lost 10 bases, leaving 7 bases of the junction unmatched. The CDR3 consists of 14 residues.

V gene TRBV28 combines with J gene TRBJ2-3, with TRBD2 matching 9 bases. The germline CDR1 and CDR2 sequences are MDHEN and SYDVKM. Trimming cost V 6 bases and J 1 base; bases outside gene matches: 5. The CDR3 consists of 15 residues. Here the CDR3 DNA reads TGTGCCAGCAGACGTAGCGGGAGAGGCACAGATACGCAGTATTTT. It specifies CASRRSGRGTDTQYF. The full variable domain, rest sourced from reference TRBV28 and TRBJ2-3, is DVKVTQSSRYLVKRTGEKVFLECVQDMDHENMFWYRQDPGLGLRLIYFSYDVKMKEKGDIPEGYSVSREKKERFSLILESASTNQTSMYLCASRRSGRGTDTQYFGPGTRLTVL.

The table lists this clonotype with a few counts. The chain employs TRBV10-3 and TRBJ2-7; D could derive from TRBD1 or TRBD2 (6 bases each). Germline loops: CDR1 ENHRY, CDR2 SYGVKD. CDR3 size: 15 residues. V gave up 4 bases and J gave up 4 bases, with 17 bases separating them. CDR3 bases: TGTGCCATCAGTGCGGCGGGACAAGGACATTACGAGCAGTACTTC. It yields the protein CAISAAGQGHYEQYF.

The V and J genes are TRBV2 and TRBJ1-6; D perhaps matches TRBD1 (6 bases). This CDR3 region has 17 residues. V shed 0 bases and J shed 9 bases, with 18 bases lying between them. Per the germline V gene, CDR1 is SNHLY and CDR2 is FYNNEI. This CDR3 is CASSEAPRGRLGSPLHF. The DNA for the CDR3 is TGTGCCAGCAGTGAAGCCCCCAGGGGCCGACTGGGTTCACCCCTCCACTTT.

The chain joins TRBV6-5 to TRBJ2-1; D is unclear. The germline CDR1 and CDR2 sequences are MNHEY and SVGAGI. Trimming left V 7 bases short and J 6 bases short, with 10 bases between. The CDR3 sequence is 12 residues long. The CDR3 here is CASTDTSNEQFF. The CDR3 nucleotides are TGTGCCAGCACCGACACCAGCAATGAGCAGTTCTTC.

J is TRBJ2-7 and V is TRBV4-1; 9 bases line up with TRBD2. The CDR3 extends over 14 amino acids. J lost 5 bases, V lost 0 bases, and 2 bases had no gene match. CDR1 and CDR2 from the germline V gene are MGHRA and YSYEKL. The CDR3 DNA sequence: TGCGCCAGCAGCCAAGAGCGGGAGGGCCACGAGCAGTACTTC. Residues: CASSQEREGHEQYF.

This clonotype has just a few counts. The chain recombines TRBV20-1 with TRBJ2-5, with 11 bases aligning to TRBD2. CDR3 length equals 15 residues. Looked up from germline, CDR1 is DFQATT and CDR2 is SNEGSKA (reference sequence). Losses at the gene ends were 2 bases for V and 11 bases for J; bases not matched to a gene: 13. The CDR3 protein is CSARTSGSLLKEQYF. The CDR3 coding sequence is TGCAGTGCTAGAACTAGCGGGAGCCTCCTTAAAGAGCAGTACTTC.